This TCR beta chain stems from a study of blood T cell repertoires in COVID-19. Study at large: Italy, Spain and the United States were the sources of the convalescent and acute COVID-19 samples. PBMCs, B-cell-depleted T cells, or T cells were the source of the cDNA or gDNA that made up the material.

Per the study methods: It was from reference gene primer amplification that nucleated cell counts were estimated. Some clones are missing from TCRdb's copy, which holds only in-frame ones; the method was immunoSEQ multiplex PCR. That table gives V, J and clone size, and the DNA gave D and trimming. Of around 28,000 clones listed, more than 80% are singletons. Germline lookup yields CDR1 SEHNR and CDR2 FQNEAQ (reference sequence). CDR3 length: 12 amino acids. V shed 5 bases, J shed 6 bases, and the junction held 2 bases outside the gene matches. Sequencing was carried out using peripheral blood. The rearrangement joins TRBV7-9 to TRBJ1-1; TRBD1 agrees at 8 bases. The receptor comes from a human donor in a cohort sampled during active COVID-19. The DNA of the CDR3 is TGTGCCAGCAGCCCGACAGGGGCTGAAGCTTTCTTT. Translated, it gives CASSPTGAEAFF.